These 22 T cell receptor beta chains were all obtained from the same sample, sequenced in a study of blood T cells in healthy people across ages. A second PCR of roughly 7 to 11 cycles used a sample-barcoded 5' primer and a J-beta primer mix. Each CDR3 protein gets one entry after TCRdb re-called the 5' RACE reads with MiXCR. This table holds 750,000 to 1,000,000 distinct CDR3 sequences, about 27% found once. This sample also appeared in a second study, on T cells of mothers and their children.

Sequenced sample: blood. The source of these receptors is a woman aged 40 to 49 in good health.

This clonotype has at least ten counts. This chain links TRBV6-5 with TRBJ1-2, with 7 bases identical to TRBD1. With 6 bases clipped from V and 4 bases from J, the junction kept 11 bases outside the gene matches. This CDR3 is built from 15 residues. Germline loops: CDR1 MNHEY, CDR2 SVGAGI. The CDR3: CASRSTGVSAYGYTF. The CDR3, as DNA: TGTGCCAGCAGAAGTACAGGGGTCTCTGCCTATGGCTACACCTTC.

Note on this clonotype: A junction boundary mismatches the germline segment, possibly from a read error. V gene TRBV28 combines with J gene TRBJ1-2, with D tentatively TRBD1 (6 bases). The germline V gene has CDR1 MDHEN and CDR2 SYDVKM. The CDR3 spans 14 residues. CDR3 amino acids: CASSSAGAGYDYTF. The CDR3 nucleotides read TGTGCCAGCAGTTCCGCGGGGGCCGGCTATGACTACACCTTC.

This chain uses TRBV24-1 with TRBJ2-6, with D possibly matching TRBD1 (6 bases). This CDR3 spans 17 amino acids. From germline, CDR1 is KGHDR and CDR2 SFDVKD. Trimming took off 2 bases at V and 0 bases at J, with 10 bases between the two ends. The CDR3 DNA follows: TGTGCCACCAGTGATTGGCAGGGGAACTCTGGGGCCAACGTCCTGACTTTC. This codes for CATSDWQGNSGANVLTF.

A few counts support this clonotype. CDR3 sequence reads: CASSPGQRLHEQYF. The CDR3 nucleotides read TGTGCCAGCAGTCCGGGACAGAGACTCCACGAGCAGTACTTC. The gene calls are TRBV7-2 and TRBJ2-7; the match to TRBD1 covers 7 bases. The CDR3 spans 14 residues. Germline V gene sequence: CDR1 SGHTA, CDR2 FQGNSA. V shed 6 bases, J shed 5 bases, and the junction held 10 bases outside the gene matches.

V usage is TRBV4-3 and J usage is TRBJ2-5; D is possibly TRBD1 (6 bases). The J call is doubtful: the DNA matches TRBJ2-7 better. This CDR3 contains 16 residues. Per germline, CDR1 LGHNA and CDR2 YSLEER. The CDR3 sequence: CASSQVLGQRCYEQYF. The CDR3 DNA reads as TGCGCCAGCAGCCAAGTCTTAGGACAGCGCTGTTACGAGCAGTACTTC.

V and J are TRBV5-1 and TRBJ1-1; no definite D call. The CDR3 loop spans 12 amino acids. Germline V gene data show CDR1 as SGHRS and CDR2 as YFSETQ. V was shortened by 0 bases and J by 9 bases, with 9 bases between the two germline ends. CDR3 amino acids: CASSLGSGQAFF. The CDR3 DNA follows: TGCGCCAGCAGCTTGGGTTCGGGCCAAGCTTTCTTT.

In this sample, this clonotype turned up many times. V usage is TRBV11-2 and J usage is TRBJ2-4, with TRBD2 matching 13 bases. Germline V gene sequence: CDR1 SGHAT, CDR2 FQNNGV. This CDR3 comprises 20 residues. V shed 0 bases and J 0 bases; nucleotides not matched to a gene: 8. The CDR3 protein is CASSLESGLAGWGAKNIQYF. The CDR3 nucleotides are TGTGCCAGCAGCTTAGAGTCGGGACTAGCGGGGTGGGGAGCCAAAAACATTCAGTACTTC. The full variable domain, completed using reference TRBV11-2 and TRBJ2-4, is EAGVAQSPRYKIIEKRQSVAFWCNPISGHATLYWYQQILGQGPKLLIQFQNNGVVDDSQLPKDRFSAERLKGVDSTLKIQPAKLEDSAVYLCASSLESGLAGWGAKNIQYFGAGTRLSVL.

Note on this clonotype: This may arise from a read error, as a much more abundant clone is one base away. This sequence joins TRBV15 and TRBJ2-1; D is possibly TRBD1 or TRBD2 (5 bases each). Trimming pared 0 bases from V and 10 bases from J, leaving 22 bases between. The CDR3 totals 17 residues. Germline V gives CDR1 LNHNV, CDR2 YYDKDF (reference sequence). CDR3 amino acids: CATSRDQASRAWGEQFF. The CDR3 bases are TGTGCCACCAGCAGAGATCAGGCTAGCAGGGCCTGGGGGGAGCAGTTCTTC.

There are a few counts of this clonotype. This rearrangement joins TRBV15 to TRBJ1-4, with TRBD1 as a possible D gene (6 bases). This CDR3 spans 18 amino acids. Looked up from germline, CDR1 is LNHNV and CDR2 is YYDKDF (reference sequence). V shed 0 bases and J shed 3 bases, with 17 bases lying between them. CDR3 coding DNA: TGTGCCACCAGCAGAGACCCAGCCCGGGGGGCTCCTAATGAAAAACTGTTTTTT. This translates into CATSRDPARGAPNEKLFF. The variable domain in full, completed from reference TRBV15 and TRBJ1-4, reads DAMVIQNPRYQVTQFGKPVTLSCSQTLNHNVMYWYQQKSSQAPKLLFHYYDKDFNNEADTPDNFQSRRPNTSFCFLDIRSPGLGDTAMYLCATSRDPARGAPNEKLFFGSGTQLSVL.

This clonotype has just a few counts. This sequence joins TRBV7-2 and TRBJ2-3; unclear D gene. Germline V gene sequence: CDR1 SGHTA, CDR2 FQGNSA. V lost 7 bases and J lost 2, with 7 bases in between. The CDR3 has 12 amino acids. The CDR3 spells CASKSLTDTQYF. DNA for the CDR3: TGTGCCAGCAAAAGCCTCACAGATACGCAGTATTTT. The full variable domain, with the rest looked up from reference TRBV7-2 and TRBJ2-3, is GAGVSQSPSNKVTEKGKDVELRCDPISGHTALYWYRQSLGQGLEFLIYFQGNSAPDKSGLPSDRFSAERTGGSVSTLTIQRTQQEDSAVYLCASKSLTDTQYFGPGTRLTVL.

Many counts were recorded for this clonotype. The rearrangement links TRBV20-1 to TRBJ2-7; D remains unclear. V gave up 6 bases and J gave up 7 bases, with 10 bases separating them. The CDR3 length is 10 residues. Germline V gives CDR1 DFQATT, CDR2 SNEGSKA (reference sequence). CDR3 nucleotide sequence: TGCAGTGCCCTTACGAGGGAGCAGTACTTC. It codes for CSALTREQYF.

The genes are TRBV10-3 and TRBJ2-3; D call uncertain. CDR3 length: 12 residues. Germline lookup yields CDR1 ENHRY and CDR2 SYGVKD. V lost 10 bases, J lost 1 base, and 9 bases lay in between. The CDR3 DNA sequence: TGTGCCACCGCCTCGGGCACAGATACGCAGTATTTT. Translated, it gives CATASGTDTQYF.

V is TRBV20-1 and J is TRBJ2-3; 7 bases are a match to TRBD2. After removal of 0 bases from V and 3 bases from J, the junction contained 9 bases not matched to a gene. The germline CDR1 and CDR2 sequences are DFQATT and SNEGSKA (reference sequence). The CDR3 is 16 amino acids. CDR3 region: CSAREGGTTLTDTQYF. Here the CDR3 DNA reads TGCAGTGCTAGAGAGGGAGGGACTACCCTGACAGATACGCAGTATTTT.

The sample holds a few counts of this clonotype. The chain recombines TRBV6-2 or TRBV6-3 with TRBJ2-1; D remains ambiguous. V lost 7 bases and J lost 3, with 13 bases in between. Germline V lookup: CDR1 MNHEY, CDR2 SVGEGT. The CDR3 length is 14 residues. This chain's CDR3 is CASTDLFFYNEQFF. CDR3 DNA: TGTGCCAGCACGGATCTCTTTTTCTACAATGAGCAGTTCTTC.

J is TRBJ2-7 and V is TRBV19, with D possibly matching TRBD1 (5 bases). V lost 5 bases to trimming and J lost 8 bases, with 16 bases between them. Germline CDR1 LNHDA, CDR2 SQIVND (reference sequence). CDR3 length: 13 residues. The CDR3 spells CASSSQRQNKQYF. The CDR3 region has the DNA TGTGCCAGTAGTTCCCAGAGACAGAACAAGCAGTACTTC.

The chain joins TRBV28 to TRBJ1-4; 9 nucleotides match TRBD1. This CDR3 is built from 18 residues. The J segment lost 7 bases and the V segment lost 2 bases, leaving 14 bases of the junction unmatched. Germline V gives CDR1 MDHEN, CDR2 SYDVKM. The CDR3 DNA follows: TGTGCCAGCAGTTTACGAGACAGGGGGAATTCCAGAGGTGAAAAACTGTTTTTT. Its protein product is CASSLRDRGNSRGEKLFF.

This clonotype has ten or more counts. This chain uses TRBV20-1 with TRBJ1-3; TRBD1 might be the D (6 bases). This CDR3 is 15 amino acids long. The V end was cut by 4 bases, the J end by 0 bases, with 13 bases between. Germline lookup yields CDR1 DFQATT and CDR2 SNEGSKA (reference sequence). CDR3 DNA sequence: TGCAGTGCTATTTACGGGACACCCTCTGGAAACACCATATATTTT. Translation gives CSAIYGTPSGNTIYF.

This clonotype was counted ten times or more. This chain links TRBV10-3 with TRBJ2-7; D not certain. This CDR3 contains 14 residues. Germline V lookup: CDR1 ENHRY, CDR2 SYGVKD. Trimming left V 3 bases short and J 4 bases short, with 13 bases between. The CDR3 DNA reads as TGTGCCATCAGTGATGAGAACGGCTGGTACGAGCAGTACTTC. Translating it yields CAISDENGWYEQYF.

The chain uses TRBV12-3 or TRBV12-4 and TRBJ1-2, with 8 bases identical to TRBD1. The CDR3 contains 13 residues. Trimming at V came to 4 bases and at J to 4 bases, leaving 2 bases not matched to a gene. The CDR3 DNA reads TGTGCCAGCAGTTACAGGGGGAGCTATGGCTACACCTTC. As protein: CASSYRGSYGYTF.

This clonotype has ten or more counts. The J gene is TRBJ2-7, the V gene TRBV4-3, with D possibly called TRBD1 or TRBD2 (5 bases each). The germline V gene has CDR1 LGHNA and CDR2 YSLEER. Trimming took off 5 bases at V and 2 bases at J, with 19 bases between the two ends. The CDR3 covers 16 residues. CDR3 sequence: CASSSAYRLGPYEQYF. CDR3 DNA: TGCGCCAGCAGCTCAGCATACAGACTGGGACCCTACGAGCAGTACTTC.

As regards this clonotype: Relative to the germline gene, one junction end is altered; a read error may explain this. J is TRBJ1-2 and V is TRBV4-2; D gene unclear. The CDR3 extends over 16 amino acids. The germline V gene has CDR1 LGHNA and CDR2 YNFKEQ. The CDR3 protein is CASSQDKTDSLYDYTF. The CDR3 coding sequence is TGTGCCAGCAGCCAAGACAAGACGGATTCCCTCTATGACTACACCTTC.

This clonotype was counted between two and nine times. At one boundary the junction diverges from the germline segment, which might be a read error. The CDR3 loop reads CASSLDHGPDNEQFF. The CDR3 DNA is TGTGCTAGCAGCTTAGACCACGGACCTGACAATGAGCAGTTCTTC. The chain combines TRBV7-3 with TRBJ2-1; D is ambiguous. Germline V gene sequence: CDR1 SGHTA, CDR2 FQGTGA. The CDR3 is 15 amino acids.